The sequence of this T cell receptor beta chain was determined in a study of blood T cell repertoires in COVID-19. Study-level information: Sites in the United States, Italy and Spain provided acute and convalescent COVID-19 samples. From T cells, B-cell-depleted T cells, or PBMCs came the material, which was cDNA or gDNA.

With 2 bases removed from V and 5 bases from J, the gap between germline ends came to 13 bases. The germline V gene encodes CDR1 SGHTA and CDR2 FQGNSA. This CDR3 is 15 amino acids long. Authors' processing steps: Cell counts per sample came from amplifying reference gene primers. The protocol was immunoSEQ multiplex PCR, while the TCRdb copy is restricted to in-frame clones and leaves out a portion. V, J and clone size derive from that table, while D and trimming were established from the DNA sequence. The table shows tens of thousands of clones, with about 73% occurring only once. The table lists this clone with a few counts.

The sample was peripheral blood. The gene calls are TRBV7-2 and TRBJ2-4; TRBD2 might be the D (5 bases). This receptor was obtained from a woman older than 75 with acute or convalescent COVID-19. The CDR3 protein is CASSLSTGNQNIQYF. The CDR3 DNA sequence: TGTGCCAGCAGCTTATCGACCGGGAACCAAAACATTCAGTACTTC. The full variable domain, rest sourced from reference TRBV7-2 and TRBJ2-4, is GAGVSQSPSNKVTEKGKDVELRCDPISGHTALYWYRQSLGQGLEFLIYFQGNSAPDKSGLPSDRFSAERTGGSVSTLTIQRTQQEDSAVYLCASSLSTGNQNIQYFGAGTRLSVL.